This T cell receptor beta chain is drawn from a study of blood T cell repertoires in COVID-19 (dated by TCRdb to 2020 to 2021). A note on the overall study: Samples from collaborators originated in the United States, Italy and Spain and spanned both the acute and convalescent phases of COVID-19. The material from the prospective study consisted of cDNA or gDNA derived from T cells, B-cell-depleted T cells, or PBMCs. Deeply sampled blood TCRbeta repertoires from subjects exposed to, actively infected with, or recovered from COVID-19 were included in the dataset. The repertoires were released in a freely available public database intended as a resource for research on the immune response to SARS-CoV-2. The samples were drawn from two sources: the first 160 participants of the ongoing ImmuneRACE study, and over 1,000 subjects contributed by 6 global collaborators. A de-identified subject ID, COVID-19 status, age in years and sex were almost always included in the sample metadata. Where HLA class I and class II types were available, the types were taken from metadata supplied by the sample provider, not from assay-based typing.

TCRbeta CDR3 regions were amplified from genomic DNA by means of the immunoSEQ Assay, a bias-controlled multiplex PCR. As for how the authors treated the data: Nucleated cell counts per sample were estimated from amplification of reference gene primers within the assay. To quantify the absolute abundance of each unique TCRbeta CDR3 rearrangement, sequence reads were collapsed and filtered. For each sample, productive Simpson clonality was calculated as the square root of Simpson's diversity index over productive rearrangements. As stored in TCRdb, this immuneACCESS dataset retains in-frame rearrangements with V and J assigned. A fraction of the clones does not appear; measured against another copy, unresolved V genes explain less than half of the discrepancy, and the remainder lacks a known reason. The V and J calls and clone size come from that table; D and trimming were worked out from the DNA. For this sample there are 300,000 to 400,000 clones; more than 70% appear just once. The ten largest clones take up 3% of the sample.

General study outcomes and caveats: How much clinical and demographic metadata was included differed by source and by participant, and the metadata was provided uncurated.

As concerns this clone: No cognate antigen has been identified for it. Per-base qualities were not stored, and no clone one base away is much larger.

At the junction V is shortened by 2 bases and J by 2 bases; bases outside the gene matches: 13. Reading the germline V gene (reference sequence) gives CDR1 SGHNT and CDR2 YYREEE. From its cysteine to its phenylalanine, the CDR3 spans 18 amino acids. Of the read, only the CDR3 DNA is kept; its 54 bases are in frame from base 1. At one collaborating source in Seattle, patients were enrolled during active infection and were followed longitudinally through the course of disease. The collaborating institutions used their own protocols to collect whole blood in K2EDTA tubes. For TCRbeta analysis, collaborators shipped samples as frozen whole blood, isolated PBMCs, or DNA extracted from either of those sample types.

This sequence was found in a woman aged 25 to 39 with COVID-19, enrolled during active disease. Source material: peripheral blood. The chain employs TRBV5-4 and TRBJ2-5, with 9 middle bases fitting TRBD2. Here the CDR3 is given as CASSLYDRLAGPQETQYF. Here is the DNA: TGTGCCAGCAGCTTATACGACAGGCTAGCGGGGCCTCAAGAGACCCAGTACTTC.